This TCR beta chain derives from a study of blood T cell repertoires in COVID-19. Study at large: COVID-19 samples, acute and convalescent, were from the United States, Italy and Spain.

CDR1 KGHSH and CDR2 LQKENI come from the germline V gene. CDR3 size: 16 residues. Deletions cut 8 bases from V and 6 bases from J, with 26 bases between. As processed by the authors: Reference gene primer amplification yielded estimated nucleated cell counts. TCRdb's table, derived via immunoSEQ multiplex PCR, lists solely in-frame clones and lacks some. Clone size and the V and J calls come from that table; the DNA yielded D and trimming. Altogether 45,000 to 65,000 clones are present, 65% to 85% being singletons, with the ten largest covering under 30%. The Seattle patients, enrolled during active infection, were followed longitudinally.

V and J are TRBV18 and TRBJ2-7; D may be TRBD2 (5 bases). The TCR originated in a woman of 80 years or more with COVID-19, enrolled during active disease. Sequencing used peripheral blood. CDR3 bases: TGTGCCAGCACTTTCTCGCCAGGAGCCGTAGAGGGCGAGCAGTACTTC. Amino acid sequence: CASTFSPGAVEGEQYF.